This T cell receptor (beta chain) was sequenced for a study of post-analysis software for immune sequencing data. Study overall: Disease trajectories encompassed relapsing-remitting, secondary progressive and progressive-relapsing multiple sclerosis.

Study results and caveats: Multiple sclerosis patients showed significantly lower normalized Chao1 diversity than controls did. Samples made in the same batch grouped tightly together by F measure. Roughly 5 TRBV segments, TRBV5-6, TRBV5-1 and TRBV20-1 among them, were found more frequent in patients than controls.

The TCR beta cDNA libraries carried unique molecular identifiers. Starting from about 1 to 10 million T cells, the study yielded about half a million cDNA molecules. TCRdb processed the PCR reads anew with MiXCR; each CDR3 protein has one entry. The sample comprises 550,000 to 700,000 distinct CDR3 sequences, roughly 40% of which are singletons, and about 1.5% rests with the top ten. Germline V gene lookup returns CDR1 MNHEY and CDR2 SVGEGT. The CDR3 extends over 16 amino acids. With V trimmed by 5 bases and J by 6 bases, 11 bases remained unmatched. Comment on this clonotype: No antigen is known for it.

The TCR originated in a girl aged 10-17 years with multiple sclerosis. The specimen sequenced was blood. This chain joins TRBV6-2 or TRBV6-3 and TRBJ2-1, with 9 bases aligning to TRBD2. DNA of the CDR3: TGTGCCAGCAGTCACCCCGGTAGCGGGAGCCCCAATGAGCAGTTCTTC. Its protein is CASSHPGSGSPNEQFF.